A single sample is the source of the 25 T cell receptor beta chains below, sequenced in a study of blood T cells in healthy people across ages. With a J-beta primer mix and a sample-barcoded 5' primer, a second PCR ran 7 to 11 cycles. From the 5' RACE reads, TCRdb called clonotypes with MiXCR, one entry per CDR3 protein. The sample contains 1.5 million to 2 million distinct CDR3 sequences, approximately 28% of which appear only once. Sequencing was performed on blood. These receptors all stem from a woman aged 30 to 39 in good health.

V and J are TRBV7-6 and TRBJ2-5; D not certain. Gene TRBJ2-7 matches the end of the DNA better, so the J call may be wrong. In germline, CDR1 is SGHVS, CDR2 FNYEAQ. This CDR3 contains 16 residues. The CDR3 DNA reads TGTGCCAGCAGCGCCTTCCCCGGGTCCCCCGGCGACGAGCAGTACTTC. Its translation: CASSAFPGSPGDEQYF.

The chain employs TRBV3-1 and TRBJ2-7; 12 bases agree with TRBD2. The germline V gene has CDR1 LGHDT and CDR2 YNNKEL (reference sequence). After removal of 3 bases from V and 9 bases from J, the junction contained 6 bases not matched to a gene. The CDR3 loop spans 14 amino acids. CDR3 in amino acids: CASSQTSGGARQYF. CDR3 sequence (DNA): TGTGCCAGCAGCCAGACTAGCGGGGGCGCACGGCAGTACTTC.

The chain links TRBV7-2 to TRBJ2-4; tentative D call: TRBD2 (6 bases). Germline loops: CDR1 SGHTA, CDR2 FQGNSA. There are 14 residues in the CDR3. The ends were cut back, 1 base at V and 10 bases at J, with 14 bases in the middle. The CDR3 loop reads CASSLDSSRGIQYF. For the CDR3, the DNA is TGTGCCAGCAGCTTAGATTCTAGCCGGGGGATTCAGTACTTC. Full variable domain (missing parts from reference TRBV7-2 and TRBJ2-4): GAGVSQSPSNKVTEKGKDVELRCDPISGHTALYWYRQSLGQGLEFLIYFQGNSAPDKSGLPSDRFSAERTGGSVSTLTIQRTQQEDSAVYLCASSLDSSRGIQYFGAGTRLSVL.

The V call is TRBV15, the J call TRBJ1-2; 12 nucleotides agree with TRBD1. CDR3 length: 15 amino acids. Germline V gene sequence: CDR1 LNHNV, CDR2 YYDKDF (reference sequence). With 3 bases clipped from V and 7 bases from J, the junction kept 6 bases outside the gene matches. CDR3 protein: CATSRGQGAPFGYTF. DNA of the CDR3: TGTGCCACCAGCAGGGGACAGGGGGCACCGTTTGGCTACACCTTC. Variable domain in full (rest from reference TRBV15 and TRBJ1-2): DAMVIQNPRYQVTQFGKPVTLSCSQTLNHNVMYWYQQKSSQAPKLLFHYYDKDFNNEADTPDNFQSRRPNTSFCFLDIRSPGLGDTAMYLCATSRGQGAPFGYTFGSGTRLTVV.

This clonotype showed up many times. V gene TRBV6-5 combines with J gene TRBJ1-1; maybe TRBD1 (5 bases). The germline V gene encodes CDR1 MNHEY and CDR2 SVGAGI. The V and J ends lost 6 bases and 1 base respectively, with 12 bases between them. The CDR3 is made up of 14 amino acids. The CDR3 DNA reads as TGTGCCAGCAGGAGAGGGACGGCGAACACTGAAGCTTTCTTT. Its protein product is CASRRGTANTEAFF.

The V call is TRBV7-2, the J call TRBJ2-3; D ambiguous. From germline, CDR1 is SGHTA and CDR2 FQGNSA. Trimming shortened V by 3 bases and J by 3 bases, and 10 bases separated the two germline ends. The CDR3 has 14 amino acids. In DNA form, the CDR3 reads TGTGCCAGCAGCTTTGATCCTGCTACAGATACGCAGTATTTT. Protein: CASSFDPATDTQYF.

CDR3 DNA: TGTGCCAGCCCGGACAGGGGAACGGGCGAGCAGTACTTC. This codes for CASPDRGTGEQYF. This sequence joins TRBV28 and TRBJ2-7; 9 bases line up with TRBD1. J gave up 6 bases and V 8 bases, and 8 bases lay outside the gene matches. There are 13 residues in the CDR3. Germline CDR1 MDHEN, CDR2 SYDVKM.

This clonotype is a singleton in its sample. The rearrangement uses TRBV7-9 and TRBJ2-5; D remains ambiguous. The J call is in doubt because the DNA end fits TRBJ2-1 better. Germline assignment: CDR1 SEHNR and CDR2 FQNEAQ (reference sequence). The CDR3 sequence is 13 residues long. The CDR3 is CASSHDIGETQFF. DNA for the CDR3: TGTGCCAGCAGCCATGATATCGGAGAGACCCAGTTCTTC.

This clonotype was observed a few times. This rearrangement joins TRBV12-5 to TRBJ2-1, with TRBD1 identical over 11 bases. The CDR3 contains 16 residues. The trim removed 1 base at V and 6 bases at J, leaving 5 bases unmatched. Germline loops: CDR1 LGHNT, CDR2 FRNRAP. As DNA, the CDR3 is TGTGCTAGTGGTTTGGCCGGGACAGGGGGGACCAATGAGCAGTTCTTC. This sequence encodes CASGLAGTGGTNEQFF.

The table lists this clonotype with a few counts. CDR3 region: CSAESGTLHNEQFF. The CDR3, as DNA: TGCAGTGCTGAGAGCGGGACGCTCCACAATGAGCAGTTCTTC. The J gene is TRBJ2-1, the V gene TRBV20-1; TRBD2 matches at 7 bases. Germline V gene sequence: CDR1 DFQATT, CDR2 SNEGSKA (reference sequence). V gave up 5 bases and J gave up 5 bases; unmatched junction bases: 9. CDR3 size: 14 residues.

The rearrangement joins TRBV20-1 to TRBJ2-1; a weak D match, TRBD1 (6 bases). Germline V gives CDR1 DFQATT, CDR2 SNEGSKA (reference sequence). The germline V and J ends were trimmed by 0 bases and 6 bases, with 15 bases remaining between them. CDR3 length equals 15 residues. The CDR3 here is CSARDSGQLSNEQFF. The CDR3 region has the DNA TGCAGTGCTAGAGACTCCGGACAGTTAAGCAATGAGCAGTTCTTC.

The V gene is TRBV29-1, the J gene TRBJ2-1, with TRBD2 matching over 7 bases. The germline V gene encodes CDR1 SQVTM and CDR2 ANQGSEA. Unmatched junction bases numbered 9, after V lost 4 bases and J lost 9 bases. The CDR3 has 13 amino acids. The CDR3, as DNA: TGCAGCGTTGGGGACTATTCGGGTGTTGAGCAGTTCTTC. Translation: CSVGDYSGVEQFF.

This clonotype was recorded at least ten times. This rearrangement joins TRBV20-1 to TRBJ2-3, with 11 bases aligning to TRBD2. After removal of 6 bases from V and 4 bases from J, the junction contained 12 bases not matched to a gene. Germline V gives CDR1 DFQATT, CDR2 SNEGSKA (reference sequence). This CDR3 contains 16 residues. This chain's CDR3 is CSAVGTSGSRADTQYF. The CDR3 nucleotides read TGCAGTGCAGTCGGGACTAGCGGATCCAGGGCAGATACGCAGTATTTT.

This clonotype was detected only once. The chain carries TRBV11-2 and TRBJ2-2, with D unresolved. V was trimmed by 6 bases and J by 4 bases, leaving 9 bases between them. This CDR3 has 13 amino acids. Germline CDR1 SGHAT, CDR2 FQNNGV. Here the CDR3 DNA reads TGTGCCAGCAGGAAAACCGCCACCGGGGAGCTGTTTTTT. Amino acid sequence: CASRKTATGELFF.

The J gene is TRBJ1-1, the V gene TRBV6-5; D call uncertain. Germline V gives CDR1 MNHEY, CDR2 SVGAGI. Trimming pared 8 bases from V and 4 bases from J, leaving 14 bases between. The CDR3 is 13 residues long. As DNA, the CDR3 is TGTGCCAGCCGCCTCGGGGAGTCCACTGAAGCTTTCTTT. It translates to CASRLGESTEAFF.

This clonotype was found a few times. The rearrangement uses TRBV12-5 and TRBJ2-1; TRBD2 matches at 7 bases. In germline, CDR1 is LGHNT, CDR2 FRNRAP. The CDR3 sequence is 13 residues long. V was clipped by 2 bases and J by 9 bases; unmatched bases: 4. This CDR3 reads CASGLRPGGEQFF. In DNA, the CDR3 is TGTGCTAGTGGTTTGCGGCCGGGGGGTGAGCAGTTCTTC.

This clonotype was recorded a few times. This sequence may be a read error, since a much larger clone differs from it by one base. V and J are TRBV4-1 and TRBJ2-1; TRBD2 matches at 9 bases. The CDR3 consists of 16 residues. V gave up 1 base and J gave up 9 bases; unmatched junction bases: 10. CDR1 MGHRA and CDR2 YSYEKL come from the germline V gene. The DNA for the CDR3 is TGCGCCAGCAGCCAAGTGCTGAGGCTAGCGGGGCTTGAGCAGTTCTTC. Translating it yields CASSQVLRLAGLEQFF.

V gene TRBV20-1 combines with J gene TRBJ2-1; perhaps TRBD1 as D (6 bases). This CDR3 is built from 13 residues. Germline CDR1 is DFQATT and CDR2 is SNEGSKA (reference sequence). V gave up 2 bases and J gave up 15 bases, with 20 bases separating them. Here the CDR3 DNA reads TGCAGTGCTAGAAACCTACAGGGAGCAACACGGTTCTTC. This encodes CSARNLQGATRFF.

This clonotype has just a few counts. The gene calls are TRBV7-8 and TRBJ2-1; D may be TRBD1 or TRBD2 (7 bases each). The J call is uncertain, as TRBJ2-7 better fits the DNA end. The CDR3 covers 17 residues. The germline V gene encodes CDR1 SGHVS and CDR2 FQNEAQ. In DNA form, the CDR3 reads TGTGCCAGCAGCTTAGTTATCGGGGGGACAGCCTACAATGAGCAGTACTTC. It encodes CASSLVIGGTAYNEQYF.

The CDR3 reads CSAGTHRGSPLHF. The CDR3 DNA follows: TGCAGTGCTGGTACACACCGGGGATCACCCCTCCACTTT. This rearrangement joins TRBV20-1 to TRBJ1-6; D call uncertain. The CDR3 has 13 residues. The V gene's germline CDR1 is DFQATT and CDR2 SNEGSKA (reference sequence). V was pared by 5 bases and J by 10 bases, with 15 bases between.

The sample holds one count of this clonotype. This chain links TRBV6-5 with TRBJ1-1, with a possible D match to TRBD1 (5 bases). The V and J ends lost 6 bases and 0 bases respectively, with 17 bases between them. The CDR3 extends over 16 amino acids. The V gene's germline CDR1 is MNHEY and CDR2 SVGAGI. CDR3 DNA sequence: TGTGCCAGCAGGTTCGTGGGACGGGCGTTGAACACTGAAGCTTTCTTT. Its translation is CASRFVGRALNTEAFF.

This clonotype came up many times. The chain uses TRBV6-5 and TRBJ1-2, with a weak D call TRBD1 (6 bases). CDR1 is MNHEY and CDR2 is SVGAGI in the germline V gene. The V end was cut by 6 bases, the J end by 5 bases, with 16 bases between. The length of the CDR3 is 14 residues. The CDR3 is CASSRTGSRYGYTF. Written as DNA, the CDR3 is TGTGCCAGCAGCCGTACAGGGTCGAGGTATGGCTACACCTTC.

The rearrangement links TRBV20-1 to TRBJ1-1; no reliable D call. Germline V CDR1 and CDR2: DFQATT, SNEGSKA (reference sequence). The CDR3 has 13 residues. Trimming cost V 6 bases and J 0 bases, with 11 bases left between them. The DNA for the CDR3 is TGCAGTGCCACCCAGGCTTTGAACACTGAAGCTTTCTTT. This codes for CSATQALNTEAFF.

This clonotype came up a few times. The V gene is TRBV7-3, the J gene TRBJ2-4; D may be TRBD2 (7 bases). CDR1 is SGHTA, CDR2 FQGTGA, per germline. Trimming took 1 base from V and 0 from J, leaving 16 bases between them. The CDR3 loop spans 18 amino acids. CDR3 sequence: CASSLSGVGGRAKNIQYF. The CDR3 nucleotides are TGTGCCAGCAGCTTAAGTGGCGTGGGGGGGCGAGCCAAAAACATTCAGTACTTC.

The chain has TRBV7-7 and TRBJ2-2; possibly TRBD2 for D (6 bases). Germline-derived CDR1 and CDR2 are SSHAT and FNYEAQ (reference sequence). V was shortened by 5 bases and J by 1 base, with 8 bases between the two germline ends. This CDR3 is 14 amino acids long. CDR3 in DNA: TGTGCCAGCAGCCAGGAGGGGAACACCGGGGAGCTGTTTTTT. Its translation: CASSQEGNTGELFF.